This T cell receptor (beta chain) was captured in a study of blood T cell repertoires in COVID-19. The table came from immunoSEQ multiplex PCR; TCRdb's copy has only in-frame clones and leaves some out. The repertoire has fewer than 300,000 clones, under 90% of them found once; the top ten carry less than 4%. The sequence derives from a young woman with acute or convalescent COVID-19. Sequencing input: peripheral blood.

CDR3 nucleotides: TGCGCCAGCAGCCAAGCGGAGGTAGCGGGAGGACTTCTCTCCGAGCAGTACTTC. As protein: CASSQAEVAGGLLSEQYF. The genes are TRBV4-3 and TRBJ2-7; 10 bases are a match to TRBD2. The CDR3 is 18 amino acids. Germline V gene data show CDR1 as LGHNA and CDR2 as YSLEER. V was clipped by 1 base and J by 6 bases; unmatched bases: 15.